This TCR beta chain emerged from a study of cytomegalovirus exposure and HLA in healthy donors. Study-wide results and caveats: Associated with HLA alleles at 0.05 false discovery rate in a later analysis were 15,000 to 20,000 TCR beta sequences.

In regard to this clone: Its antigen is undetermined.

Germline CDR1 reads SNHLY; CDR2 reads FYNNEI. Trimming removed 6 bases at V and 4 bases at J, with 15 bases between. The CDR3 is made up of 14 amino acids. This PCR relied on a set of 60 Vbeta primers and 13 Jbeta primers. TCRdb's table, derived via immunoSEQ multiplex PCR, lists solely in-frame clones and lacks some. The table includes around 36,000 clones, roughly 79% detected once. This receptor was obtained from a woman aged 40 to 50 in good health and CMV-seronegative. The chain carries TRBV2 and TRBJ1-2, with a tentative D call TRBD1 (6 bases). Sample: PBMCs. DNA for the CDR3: TGTGCCAGCAGCACAGGGTTGAGAGCCTATGGCTACACCTTC. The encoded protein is CASSTGLRAYGYTF.